This T cell receptor beta chain was captured by sequencing in a study of regulatory T cells in long-lasting Graves disease (dated by TCRdb to the early 2020s). In the study overall: Newly diagnosed Graves' disease patients had taken antithyroid drugs for less than 3 months. This study used TCR sequencing and RNA sequencing of peripheral blood to compare persistent Graves' disease patients against newly diagnosed Graves' disease patients. The study took place in China and was registered as a clinical trial. A total of 33 samples underwent TCR sequencing: about 13 from persistent and about 20 from newly diagnosed Graves' disease patients. Beyond this particular receptor, the publication reports: Persistent Graves' disease patients showed lower TCR Shannon entropy and fewer highly expanded clones than newly diagnosed patients, suggesting clonal expansion. The authors noted that the small sample size was a limitation that may lower accuracy. Sequencing and analysis were limited to the TCR beta chain. Because the primary lesion, thyroid tissue, could not be accessed, the study looked at peripheral blood alone. Persistent disease showed preferential use of TRBV28, TRBJ1-2 and TRBJ2-5, whereas newly diagnosed disease favored TRBV20-1 and TRBJ2-1. Persistent patients shared more public clonotypes among themselves (more than 2,500) than newly diagnosed patients did (about 900).

This clonotype was observed once. Its antigen has not been determined. The record has no base qualities; no much larger clone is one base away. A lone read is weak support. Taken from the germline V gene (reference sequence), the CDR1 and CDR2 loops are LNHNV and YYDKDF. V and J lose 0 bases and 7 bases, and a span of 10 bases separates them. Measured from the cysteine to the phenylalanine, the CDR3 is 14 residues long. Here the CDR3 DNA is all that survives: 42 bases in frame from base 1. Reading the label with the study, this specimen's time point is: newly diagnosed GD, antithyroid drugs for less than 3 months. For both TCR sequencing and RNA sequencing, RNA was extracted from PBMCs using TRIzol. Graves' disease was diagnosed according to American Thyroid Association guidelines. Patients were recruited from an endocrinology department in Xi'an, China. Each patient gave 9 to 10 milliliters of peripheral blood, collected in an EDTA anticoagulant tube. Ficoll Paque Plus density gradient separation was used to isolate PBMCs, and no additional T cell sorting was done. An Agilent 2100 Bioanalyzer and agarose gel were used to check RNA quality, and a NanoDrop 2000 was used to measure RNA concentration.

The protocol used for the library was multiplex PCR. Instrument on record: Illumina HiSeq 4000. TCR beta libraries were built with iRepertoire HTBI primers and Arm-PCR amplification of CDR3 regions. Gel purification was performed on PCR products prior to sequencing. On the study's bioinformatics: A total of fewer than 65 TRBV and under 15 TRBJ segments were identified across samples and were used for gene usage analysis of CDR3 amino acid clonotypes. Filtered high-quality paired reads were merged into contigs using COPE and FqMerger. Contigs were aligned with BLAST to IMGT TRBV, TRBD and TRBJ reference genes, and CDR3 was defined per IMGT. Any clonotype with a frequency above 0.1% was classified as a highly expanded clone. Repertoire diversity was measured by Shannon entropy, and V-J evenness by the Gini coefficient. Clonotypes shared by more than one individual were considered public. TCRdb trimmed public reads at Q25 via fastp, called clones via MiXCR and kept in-frame beta chains. Each CDR3 protein gets just one entry, which takes the most common genes and DNA from the rows behind it. The authors' filters were not applied to this entry. The table for this sample lists fewer than 550,000 distinct CDR3 sequences; 16% of them were counted only once. Together, the top ten hold less than 30% of the sample.

Separately, the same data were catalogued under a study of T cells in Graves' hyperthyroidism and ophthalmopathy. The second study also describes: A patient counted as having stable Graves' hyperthyroidism if no progression to ophthalmopathy occurred over 18 months of follow-up. The hyperthyroidism patients were between 18 and 65 years old and newly diagnosed, with a disease duration of less than 2 months. Patients with uncontrolled infections, other autoimmune diseases, pregnancy or lactation were excluded. Diagnoses were based on clinical symptoms, serum thyroxine and TRAb, thyroid ultrasound and orbital computed tomography. For the first round of RT-PCR on the TCR CDR3, the HTBI primer set was used together with the Qiagen OneStep RT-PCR kit. Most expanded thyroid clonotypes (frequency above 0.001) were also detected in blood, suggesting blood repertoires may reflect thyroid immune responses. A model built on a 13 V-J signature distinguished ophthalmopathy from stable hyperthyroidism, reaching 85% to 90% sensitivity and around 82% specificity in cross-validation and 80%/75% in testing. In validation, progression to ophthalmopathy was predicted by the model with around 70% sensitivity and roughly 76% specificity, a median of roughly six months before onset. To identify TCR V-J signatures that set the groups apart, the researchers used a discovery cohort of 100 patients, made up of fewer than 50 with Graves' ophthalmopathy and around 58 with stable Graves' hyperthyroidism. An independent validation cohort of fewer than 20 hyperthyroidism patients and about 15 patients who later progressed to ophthalmopathy tested prospective prediction of ophthalmopathy. The approximately 100 discovery patients were randomly divided into training and test sets at a 7:3 ratio. Thyroid tissue and blood T-cell repertoires from six or seven Graves' hyperthyroidism patients were also compared in the study. Once sampling was done, hyperthyroidism patients were given methimazole at a starting dose of 30 mg daily, whereas ophthalmopathy patients were given high-dose intravenous methylprednisolone. Libraries were constructed in a second round of multiplex PCR, after which size selection and purification were performed. Libraries were sequenced paired-end with 100 bp reads on an Illumina HiSeq2000. SOAPnuke was used to process the raw data, throwing out any read that contained adapters or uncalled bases, had a mean Phred below 15, or lacked an exact constant-primer or identifier match. COPE v1.2.5 was used to merge high-quality paired reads, and clonotypes were defined as unique nucleotide sequences. MiTCR v1.1 was used to align the clonotypes against IMGT TRBV, TRBD and TRBJ reference segments. Only V-J combinations with frequency above 0.0001, covering approximately 99% of repertoires, were analysed. A TCS score was defined as the ratio of F50 (clonal expansion) to E x V (chaos), with BLOSUM62-based TCRdist applied between CDR3 peptides within each V-J. Welch's t-statistics and random forest reduced just over 500 V-J features to 13, which were used in a naive Bayes classifier (R e1071). Sample size was not statistically predetermined, and investigators were not blinded to group allocation. According to the paper, TCR Vbeta CDR3 sequencing was carried out on over 130 peripheral blood samples, which came from 40 to 45 ophthalmopathy, around 74 hyperthyroidism and approximately 17 progressor patients.

The receptor comes from a young woman with Graves disease. Donor details come from another sample of the same person, matched by shared clones. The sequence is built from TRBV15 and TRBJ1-5, with an unclear D gene assignment. This specimen consisted of peripheral blood mononuclear cells (PBMCs), obtained at new diagnosis, from a patient treated with antithyroid drugs. CDR3 protein: CATSRDRLNQPQHF. The DNA is as follows: TGTGCCACCAGCAGAGATCGGTTGAACCAGCCCCAGCATTTT.